A single sample gave rise to the 8 T cell receptor beta chains below, sequenced in a study of blood T cell repertoires in COVID-19. Repertoires were generated with immunoSEQ multiplex PCR, while TCRdb's copy carries only in-frame clones and drops some. The sample has roughly 100,000 clones; more than 85% are singletons. Sequencing was performed on peripheral blood. The receptors were sampled from a man younger than 30 with acute or convalescent COVID-19.

V gene TRBV5-6 combines with J gene TRBJ1-2; 8 bases match TRBD1. Germline CDR1 and CDR2: SGHDT and YYEEEE. V shed 4 bases and J 8 bases; nucleotides not matched to a gene: 13. There are 15 residues in the CDR3. The CDR3 DNA reads TGTGCCAGCAGCGCCAAAACTTCAGGGGGCAGGGGCTACACCTTC. Translated, it gives CASSAKTSGGRGYTF.

The chain couples TRBV27 to TRBJ1-4; D is perhaps TRBD1 (5 bases). The CDR3 contains 14 residues. Trimming removed 4 bases at V and 3 bases at J, with 9 bases between. Germline CDR1 MNHEY, CDR2 SMNVEV (reference sequence). The CDR3 protein is CASSWGGPNEKLFF. The CDR3 nucleotides read TGTGCCAGCAGTTGGGGGGGACCTAATGAAAAACTGTTTTTT.

The chain recombines TRBV7-9 with TRBJ1-4; TRBD1 agrees at 7 bases. V shed 9 bases, J shed 8 bases, and the junction held 9 bases outside the gene matches. This CDR3 has 13 residues. Germline V gene lookup returns CDR1 SEHNR and CDR2 FQNEAQ (reference sequence). The chain's CDR3 is CASSTGVGEKLFF. The CDR3 DNA follows: TGTGCCAGTTCCACAGGGGTAGGAGAAAAACTGTTTTTT.

The rearrangement uses TRBV6-6 and TRBJ1-4; D not certain. V was cut by 0 bases and J by 7 bases, with 6 bases left in between. In germline, CDR1 is MNHNY, CDR2 SVGAGI (reference sequence). The CDR3 consists of 13 residues. The CDR3 reads CASSYSGSEKLFF. CDR3 DNA sequence: TGTGCCAGCAGTTACTCGGGCAGTGAAAAACTGTTTTTT.

This clone was observed a few times. The rearrangement links TRBV11-3 to TRBJ1-1; D possibly corresponds to TRBD1 (5 bases). CDR3 length: 13 amino acids. Germline values: CDR1 SGHNT, CDR2 YENEEA. Trimming took off 5 bases at V and 7 bases at J, with 14 bases between the two ends. The CDR3 is CASSPQGNVEAFF. The CDR3 DNA reads as TGTGCCAGCAGCCCCCAGGGTAATGTTGAAGCTTTCTTT.

CDR3 region: CASSLVENSGANVLTF. CDR3 DNA: TGCGCCAGCAGCTTGGTGGAGAACTCTGGGGCCAACGTCCTGACTTTC. This chain connects TRBV5-1 to TRBJ2-6; D is unclear. This CDR3 spans 16 amino acids. V gave up 0 bases and J gave up 0 bases, with 7 bases separating them. CDR1 is SGHRS, CDR2 YFSETQ, per germline.

This chain connects TRBV18 to TRBJ2-1, with D possibly being TRBD2 (7 bases). The CDR3 length is 15 residues. Germline CDR1 is KGHSH and CDR2 is LQKENI. Deletions cut 4 bases from V and 9 bases from J, with 19 bases between. CDR3 DNA: TGTGCCAGCTCACTTTCAGGAGGGGGGGATCGTGAGCAGTTCTTC. It codes for CASSLSGGGDREQFF.

The genes are TRBV30 and TRBJ1-3; D is unresolved. CDR1 GTSNPN and CDR2 SVGIG come from the germline V gene (reference sequence). CDR3 length: 16 residues. Trimming cost V 2 bases and J 0 bases, with 14 bases left between them. In DNA form, the CDR3 reads TGTGCCTGGAGTACCAGACGACGGGACTCTGGAAACACCATATATTTT. It encodes CAWSTRRRDSGNTIYF.